Described below is a single TCR beta chain sequence and its context. Its matching antigen is unknown. Germline assignment: CDR1 MDHEN and CDR2 SYDVKM. The CDR3 has 14 residues. The junction had 5 bases not matched to a gene; V was cut back by 4 bases and J by 5 bases. These data originate in a study of CD8 T cells in Susac syndrome. At the level of the study: There were 5 or 6 sequenced Susac syndrome patients with active disease and roughly 8 in remission. Patients with Susac syndrome, at blood draw, were therapy-naive, on corticosteroids, or on intravenous immunoglobulin alone.

Reverse transcription of roughly 0.5 to 1 ug RNA used random hexamers. TCRdb reprocessed the immunoSEQ multiplex PCR reads via MiXCR and lists one record per CDR3 protein. The sample carries about 150,000 distinct CDR3 sequences, 95% recorded once. Study-wide points: The CD4+ T cell repertoires in Susac syndrome did not show any clonal expansion.

V usage is TRBV28 and J usage is TRBJ1-5, with 7 bases aligning to TRBD1. The origin of this receptor is a human donor with Susac syndrome. Material: CD4+ T cells from PBMCs. The chain's CDR3 is CASSSTGSDQPQHF. The CDR3 DNA sequence: TGTGCCAGCAGTTCGACAGGGTCTGATCAGCCCCAGCATTTT. Full variable domain (rest looked up from reference TRBV28 and TRBJ1-5): DVKVTQSSRYLVKRTGEKVFLECVQDMDHENMFWYRQDPGLGLRLIYFSYDVKMKEKGDIPEGYSVSREKKERFSLILESASTNQTSMYLCASSSTGSDQPQHFGDGTRLSIL.